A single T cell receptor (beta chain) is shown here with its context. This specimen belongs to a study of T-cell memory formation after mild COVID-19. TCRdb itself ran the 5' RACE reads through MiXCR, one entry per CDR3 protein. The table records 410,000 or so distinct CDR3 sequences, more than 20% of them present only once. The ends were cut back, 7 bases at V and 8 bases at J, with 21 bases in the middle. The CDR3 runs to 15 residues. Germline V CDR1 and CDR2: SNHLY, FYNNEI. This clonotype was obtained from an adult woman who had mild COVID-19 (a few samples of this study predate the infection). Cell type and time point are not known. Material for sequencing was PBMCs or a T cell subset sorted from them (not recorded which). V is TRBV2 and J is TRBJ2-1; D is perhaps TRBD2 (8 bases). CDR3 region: CASIRGGGRIDEQFF. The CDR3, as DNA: TGTGCCAGCATCCGAGGGGGCGGGAGGATCGATGAGCAGTTCTTC.